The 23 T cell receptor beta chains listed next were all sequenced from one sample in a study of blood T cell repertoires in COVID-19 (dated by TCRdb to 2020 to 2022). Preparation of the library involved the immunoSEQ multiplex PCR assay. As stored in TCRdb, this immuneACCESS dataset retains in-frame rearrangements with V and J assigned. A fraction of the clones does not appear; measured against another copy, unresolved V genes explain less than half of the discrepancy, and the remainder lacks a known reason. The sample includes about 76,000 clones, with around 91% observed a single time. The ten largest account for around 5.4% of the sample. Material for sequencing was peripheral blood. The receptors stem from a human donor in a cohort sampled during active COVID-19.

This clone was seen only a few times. As DNA, the CDR3 is TGTGCCAGCAGCTTAGCTCAGGCCTTAGATACGCAGTATTTT. As protein: CASSLAQALDTQYF. The V and J genes are TRBV7-8 and TRBJ2-3; no definite D call. The germline V gene has CDR1 SGHVS and CDR2 FQNEAQ. V was pared by 0 bases and J by 5 bases, with 9 bases between. The CDR3 is made up of 14 amino acids. Variable domain in full (rest from reference TRBV7-8 and TRBJ2-3): GAGVSQSPRYKVAKRGQDVALRCDPISGHVSLFWYQQALGQGPEFLTYFQNEAQLDKSGLPSDRFFAERPEGSVSTLKIQRTQQEDSAVYLCASSLAQALDTQYFGPGTRLTVL.

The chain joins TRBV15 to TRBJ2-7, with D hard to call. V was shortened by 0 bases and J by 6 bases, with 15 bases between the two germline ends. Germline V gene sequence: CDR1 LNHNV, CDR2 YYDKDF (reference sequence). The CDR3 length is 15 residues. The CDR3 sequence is CATSRENPYASEQYF. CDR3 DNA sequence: TGTGCCACCAGCAGAGAGAATCCCTACGCGAGCGAGCAGTACTTC.

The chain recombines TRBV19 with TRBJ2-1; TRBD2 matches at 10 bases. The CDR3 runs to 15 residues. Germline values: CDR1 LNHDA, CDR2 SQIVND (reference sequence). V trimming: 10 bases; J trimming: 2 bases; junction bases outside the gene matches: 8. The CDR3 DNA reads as TGTGCCACCACACTAGCGGGGCGAACCTACAATGAGCAGTTCTTC. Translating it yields CATTLAGRTYNEQFF.

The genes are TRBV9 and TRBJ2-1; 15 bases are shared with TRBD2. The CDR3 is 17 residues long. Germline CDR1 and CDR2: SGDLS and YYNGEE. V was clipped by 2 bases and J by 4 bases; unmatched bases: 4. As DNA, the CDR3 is TGTGCCAGCAGCGTGGGACTAGCGGGGGGTCTTTACAATGAGCAGTTCTTC. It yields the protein CASSVGLAGGLYNEQFF.

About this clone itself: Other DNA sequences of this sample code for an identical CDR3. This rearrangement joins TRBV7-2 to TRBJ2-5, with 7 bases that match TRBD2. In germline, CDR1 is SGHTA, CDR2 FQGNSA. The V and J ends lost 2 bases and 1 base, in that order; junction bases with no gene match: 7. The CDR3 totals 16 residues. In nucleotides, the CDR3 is TGTGCCAGCAGCTTACTGCGTGGGGGGGTCCAAGAGACCCAGTACTTC. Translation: CASSLLRGGVQETQYF. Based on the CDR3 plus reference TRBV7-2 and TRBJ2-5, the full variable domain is GAGVSQSPSNKVTEKGKDVELRCDPISGHTALYWYRQSLGQGLEFLIYFQGNSAPDKSGLPSDRFSAERTGGSVSTLTIQRTQQEDSAVYLCASSLLRGGVQETQYFGPGTRLLVL.

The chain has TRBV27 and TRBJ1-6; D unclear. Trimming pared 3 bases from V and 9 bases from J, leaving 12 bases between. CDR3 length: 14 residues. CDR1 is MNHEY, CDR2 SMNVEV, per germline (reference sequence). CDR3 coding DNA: TGTGCCAGCAGTTTGGAGGGATTAGGTTCACCCCTCCACTTT. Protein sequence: CASSLEGLGSPLHF.

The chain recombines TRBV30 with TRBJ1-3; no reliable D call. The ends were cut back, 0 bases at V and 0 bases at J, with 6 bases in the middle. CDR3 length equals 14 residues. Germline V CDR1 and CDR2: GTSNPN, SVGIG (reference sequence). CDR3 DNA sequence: TGTGCCTGGAGTGTAGCGAGCTCTGGAAACACCATATATTTT. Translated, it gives CAWSVASSGNTIYF.

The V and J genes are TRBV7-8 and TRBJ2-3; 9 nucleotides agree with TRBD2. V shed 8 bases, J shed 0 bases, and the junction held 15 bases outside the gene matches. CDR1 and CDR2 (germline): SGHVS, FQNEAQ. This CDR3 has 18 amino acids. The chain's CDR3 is CASSQGRGGISSTDTQYF. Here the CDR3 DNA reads TGTGCCAGCTCCCAGGGGCGGGGGGGAATTTCTAGCACAGATACGCAGTATTTT.

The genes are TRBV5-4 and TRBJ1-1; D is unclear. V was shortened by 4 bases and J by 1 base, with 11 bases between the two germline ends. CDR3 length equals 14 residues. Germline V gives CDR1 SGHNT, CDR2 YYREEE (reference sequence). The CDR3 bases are TGTGCCAGCAGCGTTGGAGGGCGGAACACTGAAGCTTTCTTT. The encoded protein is CASSVGGRNTEAFF. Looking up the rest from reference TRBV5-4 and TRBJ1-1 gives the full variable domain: ETGVTQSPTHLIKTRGQQVTLRCSSQSGHNTVSWYQQALGQGPQFIFQYYREEENGRGNFPPRFSGLQFPNYSSELNVNALELDDSALYLCASSVGGRNTEAFFGQGTRLTVV.

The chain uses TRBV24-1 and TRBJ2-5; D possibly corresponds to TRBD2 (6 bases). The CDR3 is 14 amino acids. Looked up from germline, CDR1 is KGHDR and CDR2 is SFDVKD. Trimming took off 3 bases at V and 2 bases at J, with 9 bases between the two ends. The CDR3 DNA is TGTGCCACCAGTGATAGGAGGGCGCAAGAGACCCAGTACTTC. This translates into CATSDRRAQETQYF.

The CDR3 DNA is TGTGCCAGCAGTTACACCCGCATGAACGGTTCACCCCTCCACTTT. Protein: CASSYTRMNGSPLHF. This chain joins TRBV6-2 or TRBV6-3 and TRBJ1-6; D remains ambiguous. V was pared by 2 bases and J by 9 bases, with 14 bases between. CDR1 MNHEY and CDR2 SVGEGT come from the germline V gene. This CDR3 region has 15 residues.

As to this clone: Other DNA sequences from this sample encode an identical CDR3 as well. This CDR3 is CASSLSTDTQYF. The DNA for the CDR3 is TGCGCCAGCAGCCTGAGCACAGATACGCAGTATTTT. The chain employs TRBV5-1 and TRBJ2-3; D gene ambiguous. This CDR3 contains 12 residues. Trimming took off 4 bases at V and 0 bases at J, with 3 bases between the two ends. Germline V gene data show CDR1 as SGHRS and CDR2 as YFSETQ.

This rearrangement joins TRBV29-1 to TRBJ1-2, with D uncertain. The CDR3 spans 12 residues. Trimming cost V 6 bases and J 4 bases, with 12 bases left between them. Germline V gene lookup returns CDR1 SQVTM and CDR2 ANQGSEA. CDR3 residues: CSVAEVGYGYTF. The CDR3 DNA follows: TGCAGCGTGGCGGAGGTAGGCTATGGCTACACCTTC.

The CDR3 is CASRLSGQGYGYTF. CDR3 DNA sequence: TGTGCCAGCAGGCTGTCTGGACAGGGATATGGCTACACCTTC. The V gene is TRBV5-4, the J gene TRBJ1-2, with 8 bases matching TRBD1. The CDR3 runs to 14 residues. V shed 5 bases and J 5 bases; nucleotides not matched to a gene: 8. Looked up from germline, CDR1 is SGHNT and CDR2 is YYREEE (reference sequence).

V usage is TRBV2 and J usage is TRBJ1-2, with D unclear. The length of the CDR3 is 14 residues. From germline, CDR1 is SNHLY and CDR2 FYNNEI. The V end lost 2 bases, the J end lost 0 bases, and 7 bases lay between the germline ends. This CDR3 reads CASSEWAANYGYTF. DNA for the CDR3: TGTGCCAGCAGTGAATGGGCAGCTAACTATGGCTACACCTTC.

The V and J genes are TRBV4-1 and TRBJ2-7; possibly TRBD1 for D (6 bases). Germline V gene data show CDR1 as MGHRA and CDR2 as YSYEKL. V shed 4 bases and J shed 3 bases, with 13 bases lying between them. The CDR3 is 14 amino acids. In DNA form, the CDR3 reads TGCGCCAGCAGCCCAGTGGGACACAACTACGAGCAGTACTTC. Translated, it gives CASSPVGHNYEQYF.

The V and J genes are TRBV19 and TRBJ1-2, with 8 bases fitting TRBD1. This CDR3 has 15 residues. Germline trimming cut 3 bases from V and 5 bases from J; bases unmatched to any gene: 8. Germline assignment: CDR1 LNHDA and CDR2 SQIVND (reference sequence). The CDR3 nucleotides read TGTGCCAGTAGTATCGGCTCAGGGGGCGCATATGGCTACACCTTC. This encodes CASSIGSGGAYGYTF.

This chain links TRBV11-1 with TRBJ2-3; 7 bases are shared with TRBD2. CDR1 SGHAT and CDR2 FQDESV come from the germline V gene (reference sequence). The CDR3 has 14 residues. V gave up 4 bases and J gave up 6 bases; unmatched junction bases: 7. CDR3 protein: CASSSSRRGDTQYF. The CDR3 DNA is TGTGCCAGCAGCTCAAGCCGGCGGGGGGATACGCAGTATTTT.

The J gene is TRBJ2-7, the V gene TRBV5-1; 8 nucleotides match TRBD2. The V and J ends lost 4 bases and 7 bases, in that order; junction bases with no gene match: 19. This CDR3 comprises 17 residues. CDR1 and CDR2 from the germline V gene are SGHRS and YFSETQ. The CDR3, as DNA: TGCGCCAGCAGCCTACCACAAGAATCGGGGGGGACGAGGGAGCAGTACTTC. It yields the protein CASSLPQESGGTREQYF.

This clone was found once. Here the CDR3 reads CAWSVGHRGYTDTQYF. Written as DNA, the CDR3 is TGTGCCTGGAGTGTTGGTCACAGGGGGTACACAGATACGCAGTATTTT. V usage is TRBV30 and J usage is TRBJ2-3; 8 nucleotides match TRBD1. The germline gives CDR1 GTSNPN, CDR2 SVGIG (reference sequence). The V gene end was trimmed by 0 bases and the J gene end by 2 bases; junction bases not matched to a gene: 7. The CDR3 extends over 16 amino acids.

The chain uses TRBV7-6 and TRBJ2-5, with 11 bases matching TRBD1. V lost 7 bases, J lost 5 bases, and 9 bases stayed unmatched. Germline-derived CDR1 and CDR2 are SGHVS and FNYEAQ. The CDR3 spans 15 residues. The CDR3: CASTGGTGGVETQYF. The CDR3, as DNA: TGTGCCAGCACCGGCGGGACAGGGGGTGTGGAGACCCAGTACTTC.

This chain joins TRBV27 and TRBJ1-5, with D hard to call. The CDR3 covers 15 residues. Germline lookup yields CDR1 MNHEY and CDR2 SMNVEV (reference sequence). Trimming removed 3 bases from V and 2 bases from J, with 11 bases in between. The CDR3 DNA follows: TGTGCCAGCAGTTTTACGGGTCGGGGCAATCAGCCCCAGCATTTT. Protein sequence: CASSFTGRGNQPQHF.

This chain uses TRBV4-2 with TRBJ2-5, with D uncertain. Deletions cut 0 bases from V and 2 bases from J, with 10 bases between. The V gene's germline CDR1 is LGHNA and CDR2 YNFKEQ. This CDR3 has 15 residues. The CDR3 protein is CASSQDHVGQETQYF. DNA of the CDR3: TGTGCCAGCAGCCAAGATCATGTCGGTCAAGAGACCCAGTACTTC.